The 13 T cell receptor beta chains reported below all come from one sample, sequenced in a study of follicular helper T cells after annual influenza vaccination. Time point: 2015-2016 season, 7 days after influenza vaccination. The protocol was immunoSEQ multiplex PCR, while the TCRdb copy is restricted to in-frame clones and leaves out a portion. The sample has 6,000 to 7,000 clones, about 88% seen once; the top ten hold 0.55% to 0.7%. Source: CXCR5+ CD38- circulating T follicular helper cells from blood, taken 7 days after influenza vaccination. As to subset: circulating Tfh, non-naive CD4+CXCR5+PD-1+ (ICOS+CD38+ or ICOS-CD38-). These receptors all stem from an adult who received the influenza vaccine.

This chain connects TRBV5-4 to TRBJ2-3; D is undetermined. Trimming removed 0 bases from V and 0 bases from J, with 17 bases in between. The V gene's germline CDR1 is SGHNT and CDR2 YYREEE (reference sequence). This CDR3 region has 18 residues. The CDR3 loop reads CASSLGRKGSSSTDTQYF. The CDR3 region has the DNA TGTGCCAGCAGCTTGGGGCGTAAGGGCAGTTCTAGCACAGATACGCAGTATTTT. Based on the CDR3 plus reference TRBV5-4 and TRBJ2-3, the full variable domain is ETGVTQSPTHLIKTRGQQVTLRCSSQSGHNTVSWYQQALGQGPQFIFQYYREEENGRGNFPPRFSGLQFPNYSSELNVNALELDDSALYLCASSLGRKGSSSTDTQYFGPGTRLTVL.

The rearrangement uses TRBV6-1 and TRBJ2-1; 8 bases fit TRBD2. Unmatched junction bases numbered 3, after V lost 0 bases and J lost 2 bases. The CDR3 length is 16 residues. Per germline, CDR1 MNHNS and CDR2 SASEGT. The chain's CDR3 is CASSEASLAAYNEQFF. In DNA form, the CDR3 reads TGTGCCAGCAGTGAAGCATCACTAGCGGCCTACAATGAGCAGTTCTTC.

The chain couples TRBV15 to TRBJ1-6; no reliable D call. Trimming left V 5 bases short and J 9 bases short, with 20 bases between. The germline V gene encodes CDR1 LNHNV and CDR2 YYDKDF (reference sequence). CDR3 size: 16 residues. The CDR3 sequence is CATSRNTPLGISPLHF. The CDR3 nucleotides are TGTGCCACCAGCCGTAACACTCCTTTGGGTATTTCACCCCTCCACTTT. Full variable domain (rest looked up from reference TRBV15 and TRBJ1-6): DAMVIQNPRYQVTQFGKPVTLSCSQTLNHNVMYWYQQKSSQAPKLLFHYYDKDFNNEADTPDNFQSRRPNTSFCFLDIRSPGLGDTAMYLCATSRNTPLGISPLHFGNGTRLTVT.

This rearrangement joins TRBV30 to TRBJ2-2; a weak D match, TRBD2 (7 bases). V was clipped by 3 bases and J by 5 bases, with 13 bases between them. The CDR3 has 14 residues. CDR1 and CDR2 (germline): GTSNPN, SVGIG (reference sequence). The CDR3 DNA reads TGTGCCTGGAGAGGGAGGGGGAGAACCGGGGAGCTGTTTTTT. It codes for CAWRGRGRTGELFF. Filled out from reference TRBV30 and TRBJ2-2, the complete variable domain reads SQTIHQWPATLVQPVGSPLSLECTVEGTSNPNLYWYRQAAGRGLQLLFYSVGIGQISSEVPQNLSASRPQDRQFILSSKKLLLSDSGFYLCAWRGRGRTGELFFGEGSRLTVL.

The chain combines TRBV7-8 with TRBJ2-2, with a possible D match to TRBD2 (6 bases). V was pared by 4 bases and J by 4 bases, with 22 bases between. This CDR3 has 18 residues. The germline gives CDR1 SGHVS, CDR2 FQNEAQ. CDR3 protein: CASSSRTQAGRGTGELFF. The CDR3 region has the DNA TGTGCCAGCAGCTCCCGGACCCAGGCGGGGCGGGGCACCGGGGAGCTGTTTTTT. The variable domain in full, with the rest retrieved from reference TRBV7-8 and TRBJ2-2, is GAGVSQSPRYKVAKRGQDVALRCDPISGHVSLFWYQQALGQGPEFLTYFQNEAQLDKSGLPSDRFFAERPEGSVSTLKIQRTQQEDSAVYLCASSSRTQAGRGTGELFFGEGSRLTVL.

This clone was seen only a few times. V usage is TRBV6-1 and J usage is TRBJ2-7; TRBD2 agrees at 7 bases. The germline CDR1 and CDR2 sequences are MNHNS and SASEGT. This CDR3 is built from 15 residues. The trim removed 4 bases at V and 0 bases at J, leaving 6 bases unmatched. The CDR3 coding sequence is TGTGCCAGCAGTGGAATGGCGGGGGTCTCCTACGAGCAGTACTTC. Translation: CASSGMAGVSYEQYF.

The V gene is TRBV19, the J gene TRBJ2-5; D not certain. Germline CDR1 reads LNHDA; CDR2 reads SQIVND (reference sequence). V lost 11 bases and J 2 bases, leaving 15 bases between the germline ends. The CDR3 is 13 amino acids. CDR3 in amino acids: CASFHLAQETQYF. As DNA, the CDR3 is TGTGCCTCTTTCCACTTGGCTCAAGAGACCCAGTACTTC.

The genes are TRBV5-1 and TRBJ1-5; a possible D gene is TRBD1 (6 bases). Germline CDR1 reads SGHRS; CDR2 reads YFSETQ. The V gene lost 0 bases and the J gene lost 0 bases, with 22 bases spanning the gap. The CDR3 length is 20 residues. CDR3 loop: CASSLVRGENRRNSNQPQHF. The CDR3, as DNA: TGCGCCAGCAGCTTGGTCAGGGGAGAGAACCGCCGAAATAGCAATCAGCCCCAGCATTTT. Filled out from reference TRBV5-1 and TRBJ1-5, the complete variable domain reads KAGVTQTPRYLIKTRGQQVTLSCSPISGHRSVSWYQQTPGQGLQFLFEYFSETQRNKGNFPGRFSGRQFSNSRSEMNVSTLELGDSALYLCASSLVRGENRRNSNQPQHFGDGTRLSIL.

The V call is TRBV7-9, the J call TRBJ2-2; no clear D. This CDR3 spans 14 amino acids. Germline V CDR1 and CDR2: SEHNR, FQNEAQ (reference sequence). The ends were cut back, 7 bases at V and 1 base at J, with 10 bases in the middle. The DNA of the CDR3 is TGTGCCAGCAACCAGGCAGGGAACACCGGGGAGCTGTTTTTT. This gives the protein CASNQAGNTGELFF.

The rearrangement uses TRBV7-6 and TRBJ1-5, with no clear D. Trimming left V 2 bases short and J 3 bases short, with 11 bases between. The germline gives CDR1 SGHVS, CDR2 FNYEAQ. The CDR3 loop spans 15 amino acids. The chain's CDR3 is CASSLSTEANQPQHF. CDR3 coding DNA: TGTGCCAGCAGCTTAAGTACAGAGGCCAATCAGCCCCAGCATTTT.

The V and J genes are TRBV7-9 and TRBJ2-7; D might be TRBD2 (5 bases). V lost 5 bases and J lost 6, with 11 bases in between. The CDR3 runs 12 residues. From germline, CDR1 is SEHNR and CDR2 FQNEAQ (reference sequence). In DNA form, the CDR3 reads TGTGCCAGCAGCCCCGGGGTTGTCGAGCAGTACTTC. The encoded protein is CASSPGVVEQYF. The complete variable domain, with remaining parts taken from reference TRBV7-9 and TRBJ2-7, reads DTGVSQNPRHKITKRGQNVTFRCDPISEHNRLYWYRQTLGQGPEFLTYFQNEAQLEKSRLLSDRFSAERPKGSFSTLEIQRTEQGDSAMYLCASSPGVVEQYFGPGTRLTVT.

This chain connects TRBV10-3 to TRBJ1-1; 8 bases agree with TRBD1. Trimming cost V 4 bases and J 5 bases; bases outside gene matches: 9. The germline V gene has CDR1 ENHRY and CDR2 SYGVKD. The CDR3 is made up of 15 amino acids. The CDR3 nucleotides are TGTGCCATCAGTGCAGACAGGGGAGTGGGTACTGAAGCTTTCTTT. It encodes CAISADRGVGTEAFF.

V and J are TRBV15 and TRBJ1-1; 7 nucleotides match TRBD1. The CDR3 has 15 residues. J was trimmed by 1 base and V by 5 bases; bases with no gene match: 7. Germline CDR1 LNHNV, CDR2 YYDKDF (reference sequence). Here the CDR3 DNA reads TGTGCCACCAGCGTTAGACAGGGTCCGAACACTGAAGCTTTCTTT. Protein product: CATSVRQGPNTEAFF.